This is a list of T cell receptor beta chains from one sample in a study of shared clonotypes between healthy human individuals. Assay used: immunoSEQ multiplex PCR; TCRdb lists only in-frame clones, some missing. Among about 640,000 clones listed, around 72% were seen once. Sequencing was carried out using memory CD4+ T cells sorted from blood. The receptor source for this set is a woman in her twenties or thirties in good health. CDR3s include the opening cysteine and the closing phenylalanine or tryptophan. D genes are given only for firm matches. The size of a clone is reported for some rows only, either as once, few or many, or as a class for expanded clones.

>TRBJ2-3|few|TRBV28|-
TGTGCCACCAAGACGGTGGATGGTAATATGGATACGCAGTATTTT
CATKTVDGNMDTQYF
>TRBJ2-1|-|TRBV19|-
TGTGCCAGTAGTACCGCTAGCGACTCCTACAATGAGCAGTTCTTC
CASSTASDSYNEQFF
>TRBJ1-2|-|TRBV5-1|TRBD1
TGCGCCAGCAAACAGGGGGCTGGTGGCTACACCTTC
CASKQGAGGYTF
>TRBJ1-1|-|TRBV20-1|TRBD1
TGCAGTGGCTTTGGGACAGATAAAGCTTTCTTT
CSGFGTDKAFF
>TRBJ2-7|-|TRBV30|TRBD1
TGTGCCTGGAGGGGAATGTGGGACAGCTACGAGCAGTACTTC
CAWRGMWDSYEQYF
>TRBJ2-1|-|TRBV29-1|-
TGCAGCGCCAAGGCTAAGAGGGATGAGCAGTTCTTC
CSAKAKRDEQFF
>TRBJ1-2|few|TRBV28|-
TGTGCCAGCAGCCAGCCACAGAATTATGGCTACACCTTC
CASSQPQNYGYTF
>TRBJ2-2|-|TRBV9|-
TGTGCCAGCAGCGTAGACCCAGGGGAGGCCACCGGGGAGCTGTTTTTT
CASSVDPGEATGELFF
>TRBJ2-7|few|TRBV2|-
TGTGCCAGCAGTGAAAACGAGGGTATACGGCACGAGCAGTACTTC
CASSENEGIRHEQYF
>TRBJ2-7|-|TRBV19|-
TGTGCCAGTAGCCCTATACAGCTAGCGAGCTCCTACGAGCAGTACTTC
CASSPIQLASSYEQYF
>TRBJ1-3|-|TRBV18|-
TGTGCCAGCTCACCACCGGTCAGGACTGGAAACACCATATATTTT
CASSPPVRTGNTIYF
>TRBJ1-2|few|TRBV12-1|-
TGTGCCAGCAGCTTTATGCTGGGATTCTATGGCTACACCTTC
CASSFMLGFYGYTF
>TRBJ2-1|-|TRBV6-6|TRBD1
TGTGCCAGCAGTAAACGACAGGGGAACTGGAATGAGCAGTTCTTC
CASSKRQGNWNEQFF
>TRBJ1-1|many|TRBV18|-
TGTGCCAGCTCCCCGGGGGAGGGGGAGACGAACACTGAAGCTTTCTTT
CASSPGEGETNTEAFF
>TRBJ1-2|-|TRBV10-2|TRBD1
TGCGCCTTACAGGGGGAGAACTATGGCTACACCTTC
CALQGENYGYTF
>TRBJ2-7|-|TRBV19|TRBD1
TGTGCCAGTAGTGACAGGGGGCAGTCTTCGTACGAGCAGTACTTC
CASSDRGQSSYEQYF
>TRBJ1-5|-|TRBV7-9|-
TGTGCCAGCAGCGACCGGGGAGGCAATAGCAATCAGCCCCAGCATTTT
CASSDRGGNSNQPQHF
>TRBJ1-1|-|TRBV18|-
TGTGCCAGCTCACCAACCTTACCCGAAGCTTTCTTT
CASSPTLPEAFF
>TRBJ2-1|once|TRBV7-3|TRBD2
TGTGCCAGCAGCACCCAGCCGGGACTAGCGGGAAACAATGAGCAGTTCTTC
CASSTQPGLAGNNEQFF
>TRBJ2-1|-|TRBV19|-
TGTGCCAGTAAACAGCGTAACTACAATGAGCAGTTCTTC
CASKQRNYNEQFF
>TRBJ2-7|many|TRBV7-9|TRBD1
TGTGCCAGCAGCCCGGGACAGAGAGCCTACGAGCAGTACTTC
CASSPGQRAYEQYF
>TRBJ1-3|many|TRBV18|-
TGTGCCAGCTCACCACCGGTCAACTCTGGAAACACCATATATTTT
CASSPPVNSGNTIYF
>TRBJ1-2|-|TRBV6-4|-
TGTGCCAGCAGTACGGACAGTACTAACTATGGCTACACCTTC
CASSTDSTNYGYTF
>TRBJ1-2|-|TRBV28|TRBD1
TGTGCCAGCAGTTTATCGTATAGACAGGGAATCACGGCCACCTTC
CASSLSYRQGITATF
>TRBJ2-3|-|TRBV11-3|-
TGTGCCAGCAGCAAAGATCGGGGCACAGATACGCAGTATTTT
CASSKDRGTDTQYF
>TRBJ1-3|-|TRBV5-1|TRBD1
TGCGCCAGCAGCTTGGGCGACAGGGATCGAAACACCATATATTTT
CASSLGDRDRNTIYF
>TRBJ2-7|-|TRBV19|-
TGTGCCAGTAGTATCGGGCTTTCTAACGAGCAGTACTTC
CASSIGLSNEQYF
>TRBJ2-5|few|TRBV5-1|TRBD2
TGCGCCAGCAGCTTGGCGGGAGGGCCTCTAATCGGGGAGACCCAGTACTTC
CASSLAGGPLIGETQYF
>TRBJ1-2|-|TRBV28|-
TGTGCCAGCAGTTTAGGGGTCGGATACTATGGCTACACCTTC
CASSLGVGYYGYTF
>TRBJ1-1|-|TRBV28|-
TGTGCCAGCAGTTTCAAGGTTGGTGAAGCTTTCTTT
CASSFKVGEAFF
>TRBJ2-6|-|TRBV28|-
TGTGCCAGCAGACCAAATAGTCACTCTGGGGCCAACGTCCTGACTTTC
CASRPNSHSGANVLTF
>TRBJ2-1|few|TRBV4-1|-
TGCGCCAGCAGTTTCGCCTCAGGGGGGAATGAGCAGTTCTTC
CASSFASGGNEQFF
>TRBJ2-7|-|TRBV11-2|TRBD2
TGTGCCAGCAGCTTAGCGGGAGGTGATGAGCAGTACTTC
CASSLAGGDEQYF
>TRBJ2-7|-|TRBV19|TRBD1
TGTGCCAGCGGGGACAGGGGGTACGAGCAGTACTTC
CASGDRGYEQYF
>TRBJ1-2|-|TRBV5-6|-
TGTGCCAGCAGCTTCTATACAGGGCCAGGAGGCTACACCTTC
CASSFYTGPGGYTF
>TRBJ2-5|-|TRBV5-4|TRBD2
TGTGCCAGCAGCTGGGGACTAGCGGGGCAAGAGACCCAGTACTTC
CASSWGLAGQETQYF
>TRBJ2-7|once|TRBV6-1|TRBD1
TGTGCCAGCAGTGAGGGGTATGACAGGGGGGGCGACGAGCAGTACTTC
CASSEGYDRGGDEQYF
>TRBJ2-1|-|TRBV4-1|-
TGCGCCAGCAGCCAAGATGAGAGTGGGAGGTCCCAGTTCTTC
CASSQDESGRSQFF
>TRBJ1-4|-|TRBV5-1|TRBD1
TGCGCCAGCAGCGGAGGAGGGGGCTCGGGTAATGAAAAACTGTTTTTT
CASSGGGGSGNEKLFF
>TRBJ2-3|-|TRBV5-4|-
TGTGCCAGCAGCTTTTCGGGGAAAGCTAGCACAGATACGCAGTATTTT
CASSFSGKASTDTQYF
>TRBJ2-3|-|TRBV7-6|TRBD2
TGTGCCAGCAGCTTCGCCGGGACTAGCGGCACAGATACGCAGTATTTT
CASSFAGTSGTDTQYF